This T cell receptor beta chain comes out of a study of blood T cell repertoires in COVID-19. Sequencing was performed with immunoSEQ multiplex PCR; in TCRdb, only in-frame clones are kept and a portion is missing. Counted here are about 200,000 clones, approximately 86% occurring once; the ten biggest clones make up about 4.1%. CDR1 is SGHTS, CDR2 YDEGEE, per germline. The CDR3 is 11 amino acids. V lost 0 bases, J lost 8 bases, and 5 bases lay in between. V and J are TRBV5-8 and TRBJ1-1; D gene uncertain. The sequence was obtained from a woman aged 40-49 years with acute COVID-19. Sequences were obtained from PBMCs or T cells enriched from blood (not recorded which). CDR3 in amino acids: CASSLAGEAFF. The CDR3 bases are TGTGCCAGCAGCTTGGCAGGAGAAGCTTTCTTT.